These T cell receptor beta chains were read from a single sample in a study of T cells in localized non-small cell lung cancer. Method: immunoSEQ multiplex PCR; TCRdb's copy keeps in-frame clones and lacks some. This sample yields 30,000 to 45,000 clones, of which about 86% are seen a single time; about 7% belongs to the top ten. The input for sequencing was peripheral blood mononuclear cells, taken before any cancer treatment. Receptors originate from a male donor older than 55 with stage II lung adenocarcinoma. CDR3s include the opening cysteine and the closing phenylalanine or tryptophan. Each record gives: D gene, clone size, J gene, V gene, CDR3 protein, CDR3 DNA. A D gene is named only where the DNA matches it firmly. Size is omitted from some rows. Given values are once, few, many or a class for expanded clones.

d_call: .; clone_size: .; j_call: TRBJ2-1; v_call: TRBV5-4; cdr3_aa: CASSLASRLEQFF; cdr3_nt: TGTGCCAGCAGCTTAGCCTCTAGGCTAGAGCAGTTCTTC
d_call: .; clone_size: .; j_call: TRBJ1-6; v_call: TRBV7-2; cdr3_aa: CASSIPTLAVPLHF; cdr3_nt: TGTGCCAGCAGCATCCCCACCCTGGCCGTACCCCTCCACTTT
d_call: .; clone_size: .; j_call: TRBJ2-2; v_call: TRBV7-2; cdr3_aa: CASSLGVRANTGELFF; cdr3_nt: TGTGCCAGCAGCCTCGGTGTTAGAGCGAACACCGGGGAGCTGTTTTTT
d_call: TRBD1; clone_size: .; j_call: TRBJ1-1; v_call: TRBV5-6; cdr3_aa: CASSLAGGGGTEAFF; cdr3_nt: TGTGCCAGCAGCTTGGCCGGAGGGGGCGGCACTGAAGCTTTCTTT
d_call: TRBD2; clone_size: .; j_call: TRBJ2-3; v_call: TRBV6-1; cdr3_aa: CASSRTSGSTDTQYF; cdr3_nt: TGTGCCAGCAGTCGGACTAGCGGCAGCACAGATACGCAGTATTTT
d_call: .; clone_size: few; j_call: TRBJ1-2; v_call: TRBV5-6; cdr3_aa: CASSLGQVWGYTF; cdr3_nt: TGTGCCAGCAGCCTCGGACAAGTTTGGGGCTACACCTTC
d_call: .; clone_size: medium-sized; j_call: TRBJ2-6; v_call: TRBV27; cdr3_aa: CASSRGVQSRYSGANVLTF; cdr3_nt: TGTGCCAGTTCGCGAGGGGTGCAAAGCCGGTACTCTGGGGCCAACGTCCTGACTTTC
d_call: .; clone_size: .; j_call: TRBJ1-1; v_call: TRBV4-2; cdr3_aa: CASSQGFEAFF; cdr3_nt: TGTGCCAGCAGCCAGGGCTTTGAGGCTTTCTTT
d_call: TRBD1; clone_size: .; j_call: TRBJ2-3; v_call: TRBV27; cdr3_aa: CASSRDRVPDTQYF; cdr3_nt: TGTGCCAGCAGCCGGGACAGGGTACCAGATACGCAGTATTTT
d_call: .; clone_size: .; j_call: TRBJ2-3; v_call: TRBV7-9; cdr3_aa: CASSPQSTSTDTQYF; cdr3_nt: TGTGCCAGCAGCCCACAGAGCACTAGCACAGATACGCAGTATTTT
d_call: .; clone_size: .; j_call: TRBJ1-5; v_call: TRBV7-2; cdr3_aa: CASSNQGGAQPQHF; cdr3_nt: TGTGCCAGCAGCAATCAAGGGGGGGCCCAGCCCCAGCATTTT
d_call: TRBD2; clone_size: .; j_call: TRBJ2-5; v_call: TRBV5-6; cdr3_aa: CASSRDLAGGETQYF; cdr3_nt: TGTGCCAGCAGCCGTGATTTAGCGGGGGGGGAGACCCAGTACTTC
d_call: .; clone_size: .; j_call: TRBJ1-2; v_call: TRBV10-3; cdr3_aa: CAIRESVGGAERGYTF; cdr3_nt: TGTGCCATCAGGGAGTCGGTGGGGGGGGCAGAGCGTGGCTACACCTTC
d_call: .; clone_size: .; j_call: TRBJ1-5; v_call: TRBV7-6; cdr3_aa: CASSPSGEGVQPQHF; cdr3_nt: TGTGCCAGCAGCCCCTCCGGGGAGGGTGTTCAGCCCCAGCATTTT
d_call: TRBD2; clone_size: .; j_call: TRBJ2-2; v_call: TRBV30; cdr3_aa: CAGLRGDTGELFF; cdr3_nt: TGTGCCGGGCTACGGGGGGACACCGGGGAGCTGTTTTTT
d_call: TRBD2; clone_size: .; j_call: TRBJ2-1; v_call: TRBV29-1; cdr3_aa: CSVEGTSGHNEQFF; cdr3_nt: TGCAGCGTTGAGGGTACTAGCGGGCACAATGAGCAGTTCTTC
d_call: TRBD1; clone_size: .; j_call: TRBJ2-7; v_call: TRBV10-3; cdr3_aa: CAARDRRNEQYF; cdr3_nt: TGTGCCGCCCGGGACAGGAGGAACGAGCAGTACTTC
d_call: TRBD1; clone_size: once; j_call: TRBJ1-1; v_call: TRBV4-2; cdr3_aa: CASSQLDRGTEAFF; cdr3_nt: TGTGCCAGCAGCCAATTGGACAGGGGCACTGAAGCTTTCTTT
d_call: TRBD2; clone_size: .; j_call: TRBJ2-3; v_call: TRBV9; cdr3_aa: CASSALAGEGTDTQYF; cdr3_nt: TGTGCCAGCAGCGCACTAGCGGGAGAAGGCACAGATACGCAGTATTTT
d_call: .; clone_size: .; j_call: TRBJ1-5; v_call: TRBV28; cdr3_aa: CASTDIRPGQPQHF; cdr3_nt: TGTGCCAGCACGGACATCCGGCCCGGCCAGCCCCAGCATTTT
d_call: .; clone_size: .; j_call: TRBJ1-3; v_call: TRBV7-9; cdr3_aa: CASSPSGGSTIYF; cdr3_nt: TGTGCCAGCAGCCCGAGTGGGGGAAGCACCATATATTTT
d_call: .; clone_size: .; j_call: TRBJ2-3; v_call: TRBV25-1; cdr3_aa: CASSEGAGSVRDTQYF; cdr3_nt: TGTGCCAGCAGTGAAGGGGCGGGATCTGTAAGAGATACGCAGTATTTT
d_call: .; clone_size: .; j_call: TRBJ1-1; v_call: TRBV25-1; cdr3_aa: CASSETVARVNTEAFF; cdr3_nt: TGTGCCAGCAGTGAAACGGTAGCAAGGGTTAACACTGAAGCTTTCTTT
d_call: .; clone_size: .; j_call: TRBJ1-2; v_call: TRBV19; cdr3_aa: CASTSPSNYGYTF; cdr3_nt: TGTGCCAGTACTTCCCCCTCTAACTATGGCTACACCTTC
d_call: .; clone_size: .; j_call: TRBJ2-3; v_call: TRBV6-5; cdr3_aa: CASSPERTDTQYF; cdr3_nt: TGTGCCAGCAGCCCAGAAAGGACAGATACGCAGTATTTT
d_call: .; clone_size: .; j_call: TRBJ2-1; v_call: TRBV9; cdr3_aa: CASSVANEQFF; cdr3_nt: TGTGCCAGCAGCGTCGCTAATGAGCAGTTCTTC
d_call: .; clone_size: .; j_call: TRBJ1-4; v_call: TRBV5-6; cdr3_aa: CASSDSRGNGNEKLFF; cdr3_nt: TGTGCCAGCAGCGATAGCCGGGGAAATGGGAATGAAAAACTGTTTTTT
d_call: .; clone_size: .; j_call: TRBJ2-2; v_call: TRBV2; cdr3_aa: CASSENGPGTGELFF; cdr3_nt: TGTGCCAGCAGTGAAAATGGTCCGGGCACCGGGGAGCTGTTTTTT
d_call: TRBD1; clone_size: .; j_call: TRBJ1-2; v_call: TRBV6-5; cdr3_aa: CASNRGRTSYGYTF; cdr3_nt: TGTGCCAGCAACAGGGGGAGAACATCCTATGGCTACACCTTC
d_call: .; clone_size: .; j_call: TRBJ2-3; v_call: TRBV19; cdr3_aa: CASSISQAPGDTQYF; cdr3_nt: TGTGCCAGTAGTATATCCCAAGCCCCCGGAGATACGCAGTATTTT
d_call: .; clone_size: .; j_call: TRBJ1-4; v_call: TRBV6-1; cdr3_aa: CASIALGWEKLFF; cdr3_nt: TGTGCCAGCATTGCCCTAGGGTGGGAAAAACTGTTTTTT
d_call: TRBD1; clone_size: once; j_call: TRBJ1-3; v_call: TRBV10-3; cdr3_aa: CAISDRGTATGNTIYF; cdr3_nt: TGTGCCATCAGTGACCGGGGGACAGCGACCGGAAACACCATATATTTT
d_call: .; clone_size: .; j_call: TRBJ2-6; v_call: TRBV18; cdr3_aa: CASSPRQESVGPGANVLTF; cdr3_nt: TGTGCCAGCTCACCGAGGCAGGAGAGTGTAGGGCCTGGGGCCAACGTCCTGACTTTC
d_call: .; clone_size: .; j_call: TRBJ2-3; v_call: TRBV7-2; cdr3_aa: CASSYQGRTDTQYF; cdr3_nt: TGTGCCAGCAGCTATCAGGGACGCACAGATACGCAGTATTTT
d_call: .; clone_size: .; j_call: TRBJ1-1; v_call: TRBV5-4; cdr3_aa: CASSSGDTEAFF; cdr3_nt: TGTGCCAGCAGCTCGGGGGACACCGAAGCTTTCTTT
d_call: TRBD2; clone_size: few; j_call: TRBJ2-7; v_call: TRBV7-2; cdr3_aa: CASSLSGVESYEQYF; cdr3_nt: TGTGCCAGCAGCTTAAGCGGGGTAGAGTCCTACGAGCAGTACTTC
d_call: .; clone_size: once; j_call: TRBJ2-3; v_call: TRBV19; cdr3_aa: CASTSTDTQYF; cdr3_nt: TGTGCCAGCACTAGCACAGATACGCAGTATTTT
d_call: .; clone_size: .; j_call: TRBJ1-1; v_call: TRBV5-1; cdr3_aa: CASSFQAGANTEAFF; cdr3_nt: TGCGCCAGCAGCTTTCAGGCGGGGGCGAACACTGAAGCTTTCTTT
d_call: TRBD2; clone_size: once; j_call: TRBJ2-5; v_call: TRBV7-2; cdr3_aa: CASSWLAGGVETQYF; cdr3_nt: TGTGCCAGCAGCTGGCTAGCGGGAGGGGTAGAGACCCAGTACTTC
d_call: .; clone_size: .; j_call: TRBJ2-7; v_call: TRBV7-2; cdr3_aa: CASRAPRGVHSGEQYF; cdr3_nt: TGTGCCAGCAGAGCTCCGCGAGGGGTCCACTCGGGCGAGCAGTACTTC
d_call: .; clone_size: .; j_call: TRBJ1-3; v_call: TRBV4-2; cdr3_aa: CASSPLVGTPSGNTIYF; cdr3_nt: TGTGCCAGCAGCCCGTTAGTCGGGACCCCGTCTGGAAACACCATATATTTT
d_call: .; clone_size: few; j_call: TRBJ2-7; v_call: TRBV7-8; cdr3_aa: CASSLGQALEQYF; cdr3_nt: TGTGCCAGCAGCTTAGGACAGGCCCTCGAGCAGTACTTC
d_call: TRBD1; clone_size: .; j_call: TRBJ2-7; v_call: TRBV19; cdr3_aa: CASSFGQGVYEQYF; cdr3_nt: TGTGCCAGTAGTTTCGGACAGGGTGTCTACGAGCAGTACTTC
d_call: TRBD1; clone_size: .; j_call: TRBJ1-2; v_call: TRBV14; cdr3_aa: CASSPRTGFYGYTF; cdr3_nt: TGTGCCAGCAGCCCACGGACAGGGTTCTATGGCTACACCTTC
d_call: TRBD1; clone_size: .; j_call: TRBJ1-5; v_call: TRBV6-1; cdr3_aa: CASVQGYSNQPQHF; cdr3_nt: TGTGCCAGCGTACAGGGGTATAGCAATCAGCCCCAGCATTTT
d_call: TRBD2; clone_size: once; j_call: TRBJ2-1; v_call: TRBV30; cdr3_aa: CAWKLAGDRQFF; cdr3_nt: TGTGCCTGGAAACTAGCGGGAGACCGACAGTTCTTC
d_call: TRBD1; clone_size: .; j_call: TRBJ1-5; v_call: TRBV19; cdr3_aa: CASSGGTGTNQPQHF; cdr3_nt: TGTGCCAGTAGTGGGGGGACAGGGACCAATCAGCCCCAGCATTTT